Sequencing of this TCR beta chain was carried out in a study of T-cell reconstitution after alpha-beta-depleted transplantation in children. Findings and caveats of the study: Newly produced T cells mostly accounted for T-cell counts and diversity one year post-transplant. In patients about two months after transplant, alpha-beta T cells reportedly arose from several hundred expanded graft clones. Recipient T cells and thymic progenitors that survived gave rise to the high TCRbeta diversity observed at day 60 in some patients.

This clonotype was counted many times. Its antigen is as yet unknown. Researchers prepared the TCRbeta library using unique molecular identifiers, the study reports. TCRdb analysed the PCR reads with MiXCR anew, one entry per CDR3 protein. The sample records fewer than 350,000 distinct CDR3 sequences, roughly a tenth being singletons. This CDR3 comprises 13 residues. With 6 bases clipped from V and 6 bases from J, the junction kept 6 bases outside the gene matches. Germline loops: CDR1 KGHDR, CDR2 SFDVKD. V is TRBV24-1 and J is TRBJ2-5, with 7 nucleotides matching TRBD2. Here the sequenced sample was PBMCs, taken before TCRalphabeta/CD19-depleted stem cell transplant. This sequence was found in a boy in the first two years of life with acute myeloid leukemia, due to receive a stem cell transplant. DNA for the CDR3: TGTGCCACCAGTCCGGGGGGAGAGCAGACCCAGTACTTC. This encodes CATSPGGEQTQYF.